These T cell receptor beta chains were read from a single sample in a study of blood T cells in healthy people across ages. One entry per CDR3 protein results from TCRdb running MiXCR on the 5' RACE reads. Altogether about 1.6 million distinct CDR3 sequences are present, about 32% being singletons, with the ten largest covering roughly 12%. Source material: blood. These receptors were obtained from a woman in her thirties in good health. Each CDR3 is given with its conserved first and last residue. Some rows have no size entry. The others give once, few or many, or a class for an expanded clone.

j_call | v_call | clone_size | cdr3_aa
TRBJ2-1 | TRBV4-1 | few | CASSHRTLGLGHNEQFF
TRBJ2-1 | TRBV28 | - | CASSSAAKQQFF
TRBJ2-5 | TRBV2 | - | CASSSPIRGREQYF
TRBJ2-3 | TRBV5-1 | few | CASSLDFTQTDTQYF
TRBJ1-5 | TRBV12-3/TRBV12-4 | - | CASRSGVNQPQHF
TRBJ2-1 | TRBV12-3/TRBV12-4 | few | CASSLSADSWGEQFF
TRBJ1-5 | TRBV7-2 | many | CASSLGGFQPQHF
TRBJ2-7 | TRBV7-8 | - | CASSPGTGAGHEQYF
TRBJ2-3 | TRBV24-1 | few | CATGGTEVTDTQYF
TRBJ1-2 | TRBV5-1 | - | CASSTRQFVGYGYTF
TRBJ2-3 | TRBV11-3 | few | CASSGARTDTQYF
TRBJ2-3 | TRBV30 | - | CAWSRGSTDTQYF